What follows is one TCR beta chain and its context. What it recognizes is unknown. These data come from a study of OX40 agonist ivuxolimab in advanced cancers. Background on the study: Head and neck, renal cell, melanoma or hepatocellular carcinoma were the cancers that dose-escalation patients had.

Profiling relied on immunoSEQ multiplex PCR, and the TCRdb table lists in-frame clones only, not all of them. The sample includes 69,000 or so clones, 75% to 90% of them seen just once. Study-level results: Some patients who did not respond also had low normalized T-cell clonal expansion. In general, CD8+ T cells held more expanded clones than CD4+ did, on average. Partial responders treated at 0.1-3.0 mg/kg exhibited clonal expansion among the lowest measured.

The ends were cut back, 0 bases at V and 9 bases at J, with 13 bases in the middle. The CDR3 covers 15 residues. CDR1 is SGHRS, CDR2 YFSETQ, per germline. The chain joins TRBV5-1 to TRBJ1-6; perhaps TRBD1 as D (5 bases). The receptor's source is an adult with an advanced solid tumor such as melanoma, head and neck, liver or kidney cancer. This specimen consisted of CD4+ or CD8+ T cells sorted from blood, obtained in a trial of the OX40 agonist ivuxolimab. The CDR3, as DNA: TGCGCCAGCAGCTTGGCGGGCAGGGAGCGTTCACCCCTCCACTTT. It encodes CASSLAGRERSPLHF.